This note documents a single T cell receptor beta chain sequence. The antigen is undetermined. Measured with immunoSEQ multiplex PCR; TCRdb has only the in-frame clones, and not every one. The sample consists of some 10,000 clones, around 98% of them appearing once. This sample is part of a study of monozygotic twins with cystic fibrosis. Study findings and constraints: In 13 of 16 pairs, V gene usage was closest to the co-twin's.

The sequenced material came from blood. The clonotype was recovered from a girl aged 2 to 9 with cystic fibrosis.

CDR3: CASSRSGTSDYEQYF. The CDR3, as DNA: TGTGCCAGCAGCCGCTCGGGGACTAGCGACTACGAGCAGTACTTC. The rearrangement links TRBV4-2 to TRBJ2-7, with TRBD2 matching over 10 bases. The CDR3 has 15 amino acids. Trimming at V came to 4 bases and at J to 3 bases, leaving 6 bases not matched to a gene. Germline lookup yields CDR1 LGHNA and CDR2 YNFKEQ.